The next 3 T cell receptor beta chains were all read from a single sample in a study of patients and donors after allogeneic stem cell transplantation. TCRdb reprocessed the RT-PCR reads via MiXCR and lists one record per CDR3 protein. The repertoire holds hundreds of thousands of distinct CDR3 sequences, more than 15% seen once, with less than 8% in the top ten. Sequencing was performed on blood, either unsorted or a sorted T cell fraction (not recorded which). These receptors originate from a human donor who was either an allogeneic HSCT recipient or a stem cell or donor lymphocyte infusion donor (not recorded which). It is not recorded whose cells these are; they may come from a transplant donor.

This clonotype showed up just a few times. This rearrangement joins TRBV3-1 to TRBJ1-2; D uncertain. V shed 2 bases and J shed 2 bases, with 9 bases lying between them. CDR1 and CDR2 from the germline V gene are LGHDT and YNNKEL (reference sequence). The CDR3 totals 14 residues. This chain's CDR3 is CASSQFDVNYGYTF. As DNA, the CDR3 is TGTGCCAGCAGCCAATTCGATGTAAACTATGGCTACACCTTC.

This clonotype has just a few counts. V gene TRBV4-1 combines with J gene TRBJ1-1; 8 positions match TRBD1. V gave up 0 bases and J gave up 4 bases; unmatched junction bases: 13. Germline V CDR1 and CDR2: MGHRA, YSYEKL. This CDR3 region has 18 residues. As DNA, the CDR3 is TGCGCCAGCAGCCAAGAGGCCCGCCAGGGGGCGGGTAGCACTGAAGCTTTCTTT. It encodes CASSQEARQGAGSTEAFF.

The V and J genes are TRBV27 and TRBJ2-6; D is ambiguous. From germline, CDR1 is MNHEY and CDR2 SMNVEV (reference sequence). The CDR3 has 15 amino acids. V lost 3 bases, J lost 4 bases, and 10 bases lay in between. CDR3 amino acids: CASSFLGSGANVLTF. In DNA form, the CDR3 reads TGTGCCAGCAGTTTCTTGGGCTCCGGGGCCAACGTCCTGACTTTC.